These 27 T cell receptor beta chains were sequenced from one sample in a study of CD8 T cells in ankylosing spondylitis. TCRdb called the 5' RACE reads again in MiXCR, with one record for every CDR3 protein. Of fewer than 550,000 distinct CDR3 sequences in the sample, under 5.5% were seen once. These receptors are not linked to any known antigen. Overall study results and limits: What appeared characteristic of ankylosing spondylitis blood was a TCR beta motif of about eight highly homologous variants.

Material: blood, either unsorted or a sorted T cell fraction (not recorded which). The receptors derive from a male donor with ankylosing spondylitis.

The V call is TRBV18, the J call TRBJ1-3, with D possibly TRBD1 on 5 matching bases. The CDR3 has 15 residues. The V gene lost 6 bases and the J gene lost 0 bases, with 12 bases spanning the gap. Germline assignment: CDR1 KGHSH and CDR2 LQKENI. CDR3 nucleotides: TGTGCCAGCTCGGACACGGCCCACTCTGGAAACACCATATATTTT. It codes for CASSDTAHSGNTIYF.

The sample holds many counts of this clonotype. The chain couples TRBV6-5 to TRBJ2-7, with TRBD1 identical over 9 bases. The V segment lost 0 bases and the J segment 2 bases; nucleotides outside the gene matches: 5. Per germline, CDR1 MNHEY and CDR2 SVGAGI. The CDR3 has 16 residues. The CDR3: CASSYSPGTGPYEQYF. CDR3 sequence (DNA): TGTGCCAGCAGTTACTCACCCGGGACAGGGCCCTACGAGCAGTACTTC.

In this sample, this clonotype turned up many times. The rearrangement uses TRBV11-2 and TRBJ2-7, with 9 bases identical to TRBD2. Germline CDR1 reads SGHAT; CDR2 reads FQNNGV. The CDR3 sequence is 18 residues long. Unmatched junction bases numbered 14, after V lost 1 base and J lost 4 bases. CDR3 nucleotide sequence: TGTGCCAGCAGCTTAGTTCCCCGGGTAGCGGGAGCGGAATACGAGCAGTACTTC. This codes for CASSLVPRVAGAEYEQYF.

This clonotype appeared many times. The chain is built from TRBV6-2 or TRBV6-3 and TRBJ1-1; possible D gene TRBD1, 6 bases. Germline V gene data show CDR1 as MNHEY and CDR2 as SVGEGT. Trimming took off 2 bases at V and 4 bases at J, with 8 bases between the two ends. This CDR3 is built from 13 residues. This chain's CDR3 is CASSYHRATEAFF. The CDR3 coding sequence is TGTGCCAGCAGTTACCACAGGGCCACTGAAGCTTTCTTT.

This clonotype was seen more than once but under ten times. The chain couples TRBV5-1 to TRBJ2-7; 9 nucleotides agree with TRBD1. CDR1 is SGHRS, CDR2 YFSETQ, per germline. The CDR3 sequence is 14 residues long. V shed 7 bases and J 5 bases; nucleotides not matched to a gene: 10. This chain's CDR3 is CASGAGQGFDEQYF. For the CDR3, the DNA is TGCGCCAGCGGGGCGGGACAGGGATTTGACGAGCAGTACTTC.

This clonotype was detected only a few times. The chain combines TRBV29-1 with TRBJ2-5; D call uncertain. Germline lookup yields CDR1 SQVTM and CDR2 ANQGSEA. V lost 6 bases and J 7 bases, leaving 24 bases between the germline ends. There are 15 residues in the CDR3. CDR3 region: CSVVGQRSLAGTQYF. The CDR3 DNA reads TGCAGCGTAGTCGGGCAGCGTTCTTTAGCCGGGACCCAGTACTTC.

This clonotype was recorded at least ten times. This rearrangement joins TRBV6-1 to TRBJ1-6, with D hard to call. Germline V gives CDR1 MNHNS, CDR2 SASEGT. Trimming left V 11 bases short and J 8 bases short, with 16 bases between. This CDR3 spans 13 amino acids. The CDR3 DNA is TGTGCCGTACAGTCCGTTACGGATTCACCCCTCCACTTT. It encodes CAVQSVTDSPLHF.

This clonotype was observed at least ten times. The chain recombines TRBV29-1 with TRBJ2-5; 9 positions match TRBD2. The CDR3 has 15 amino acids. From germline, CDR1 is SQVTM and CDR2 ANQGSEA. V shed 3 bases, J shed 5 bases, and the junction held 10 bases outside the gene matches. The CDR3 sequence: CSVEGGSGSGETQYF. CDR3 nucleotides: TGCAGCGTTGAGGGCGGTAGCGGGAGTGGGGAGACCCAGTACTTC.

This clonotype was counted ten times or more. V is TRBV29-1 and J is TRBJ2-3; D call uncertain. The germline CDR1 and CDR2 sequences are SQVTM and ANQGSEA. The CDR3 totals 12 residues. V was cut by 2 bases and J by 8 bases, with 11 bases left in between. The CDR3 region is CSVERTGPTQYF. As DNA, the CDR3 is TGCAGCGTTGAAAGGACGGGTCCTACGCAGTATTTT.

The sample holds a few counts of this clonotype. V usage is TRBV20-1 and J usage is TRBJ2-7; D ambiguous. The CDR3 has 16 amino acids. The germline gives CDR1 DFQATT, CDR2 SNEGSKA (reference sequence). V was shortened by 6 bases and J by 3 bases, with 24 bases between the two germline ends. CDR3 sequence (DNA): TGCAGTGCCCCTGGTGGCGCTGGTGGCCTAGTCTACGAGCAGTACTTC. Translation gives CSAPGGAGGLVYEQYF.

This clonotype was observed at least ten times. The V gene is TRBV5-5, the J gene TRBJ1-2; no clear D. The germline V and J ends were trimmed by 0 bases and 3 bases, with 9 bases remaining between them. This CDR3 has 14 amino acids. Germline V gene sequence: CDR1 SGHKS, CDR2 YYEKEE (reference sequence). The CDR3 DNA reads as TGTGCCAGCAGCTTGGACGCGAGTGACTATGGCTACACCTTC. Translation gives CASSLDASDYGYTF.

In this sample, this clonotype turned up many times. J is TRBJ2-3 and V is TRBV12-3 or TRBV12-4, with 8 bases that match TRBD1. V dropped 4 bases and J dropped 6; count of bases not matched to a gene: 6. The CDR3 spans 14 residues. CDR3 loop: CASSSRTGWDTQYF. CDR3 DNA sequence: TGTGCCAGCAGTTCCCGGACAGGGTGGGATACGCAGTATTTT.

The table lists this clonotype with many counts. The rearrangement uses TRBV20-1 and TRBJ1-6; D is unclear. The ends were cut back, 0 bases at V and 5 bases at J, with 14 bases in the middle. The CDR3 sequence is 16 residues long. Germline CDR1 reads DFQATT; CDR2 reads SNEGSKA (reference sequence). For the CDR3, the DNA is TGCAGTGCTAGAGATCGAGAATGGGATGATAATTCACCCCTCCACTTT. As protein: CSARDREWDDNSPLHF.

This clonotype was counted at least ten times. This sequence joins TRBV6-1 and TRBJ2-7; the D call may be TRBD1 or TRBD2 (6 bases each). The length of the CDR3 is 14 residues. The V and J ends lost 6 bases and 7 bases respectively, with 19 bases between them. CDR1 MNHNS and CDR2 SASEGT come from the germline V gene. Here the CDR3 reads CASRTPGARWEQYF. As DNA, the CDR3 is TGTGCCAGCAGAACCCCGGGGGCGCGGTGGGAGCAGTACTTC.

The V and J genes are TRBV29-1 and TRBJ2-2, with 11 nucleotides matching TRBD1. The germline CDR1 and CDR2 sequences are SQVTM and ANQGSEA. J lost 4 bases, V lost 4 bases, and 8 bases had no gene match. CDR3 length: 16 amino acids. The CDR3 sequence is CSVGDPGTGGTGELFF. DNA for the CDR3: TGCAGCGTTGGGGATCCCGGGACAGGGGGCACCGGGGAGCTGTTTTTT.

This clonotype was detected many times. The chain has TRBV3-1 and TRBJ2-3; 10 bases are a match to TRBD2. The CDR3 totals 15 residues. The germline V gene encodes CDR1 LGHDT and CDR2 YNNKEL (reference sequence). J gave up 11 bases and V 0 bases, and 8 bases lay outside the gene matches. The CDR3 sequence is CASSQEAGGTSGQYF. In DNA form, the CDR3 reads TGTGCCAGCAGCCAAGAAGCGGGGGGGACCTCCGGGCAGTATTTT.

V and J are TRBV5-5 and TRBJ2-3, with D perhaps being TRBD1 or TRBD2 (5 bases each). The CDR3 has 14 amino acids. Trimming shortened V by 4 bases and J by 6 bases, and 15 bases separated the two germline ends. The V gene's germline CDR1 is SGHKS and CDR2 YYEKEE (reference sequence). The CDR3 here is CASSPGLGMDTQYF. The CDR3 nucleotides are TGTGCCAGCAGCCCGGGGCTCGGGATGGATACGCAGTATTTT.

The genes are TRBV5-1 and TRBJ2-3; 10 nucleotides line up with TRBD2. The J segment lost 4 bases and the V segment lost 2 bases, leaving 7 bases of the junction unmatched. Germline V gene data show CDR1 as SGHRS and CDR2 as YFSETQ. The CDR3 has 16 amino acids. The CDR3 nucleotides are TGCGCCAGCAGCTTACCCTTAGCGGGGGGCGCAGATACGCAGTATTTT. Amino acids: CASSLPLAGGADTQYF.

This clonotype was picked up many times. The rearrangement links TRBV29-1 to TRBJ2-1; 8 nucleotides agree with TRBD1. The germline V gene encodes CDR1 SQVTM and CDR2 ANQGSEA. The CDR3 contains 15 residues. The V segment lost 0 bases and the J segment 3 bases; nucleotides outside the gene matches: 4. CDR3: CSVEDGDRSYNEQFF. The CDR3 coding sequence is TGCAGCGTTGAAGATGGGGACAGGAGCTACAATGAGCAGTTCTTC.

In this sample, this clonotype turned up many times. The chain links TRBV6-2 or TRBV6-3 to TRBJ2-1; D call uncertain. The length of the CDR3 is 13 residues. Germline assignment: CDR1 MNHEY and CDR2 SVGEGT. Trimming took 4 bases from V and 5 from J, leaving 9 bases between them. CDR3 loop: CASSSTWDNEQFF. The CDR3 DNA sequence: TGTGCCAGCAGTTCAACTTGGGACAATGAGCAGTTCTTC.

At least ten counts were recorded for this clonotype. This chain uses TRBV5-1 with TRBJ2-1; a possible D gene is TRBD2 (5 bases). V was clipped by 1 base and J by 13 bases, with 9 bases between them. Looked up from germline, CDR1 is SGHRS and CDR2 is YFSETQ. The CDR3 loop spans 11 amino acids. CDR3 amino acids: CASSLRGKQFF. DNA of the CDR3: TGCGCCAGCAGCTTGAGAGGGAAACAGTTCTTC. The full variable domain, completed using reference TRBV5-1 and TRBJ2-1, is KAGVTQTPRYLIKTRGQQVTLSCSPISGHRSVSWYQQTPGQGLQFLFEYFSETQRNKGNFPGRFSGRQFSNSRSEMNVSTLELGDSALYLCASSLRGKQFFGPGTRLTVL.

This clonotype was recorded many times. The rearrangement uses TRBV20-1 and TRBJ2-5; D is perhaps TRBD1 (7 bases). Trimming stripped 6 bases from V and 0 bases from J, with 20 bases between. Germline V gene lookup returns CDR1 DFQATT and CDR2 SNEGSKA (reference sequence). This CDR3 has 16 amino acids. CDR3 protein: CSAPRDSLFYQETQYF. CDR3 nucleotide sequence: TGCAGTGCGCCGCGGGACAGTCTATTCTACCAAGAGACCCAGTACTTC.

This clonotype was recorded at least ten times. This rearrangement joins TRBV18 to TRBJ1-2, with 11 bases identical to TRBD1. Germline assignment: CDR1 KGHSH and CDR2 LQKENI. J was trimmed by 8 bases and V by 2 bases; bases with no gene match: 10. The CDR3 is 16 residues long. The CDR3 loop reads CASSPGTGQGAQGYTF. The CDR3 bases are TGTGCCAGCTCACCAGGAACCGGACAGGGGGCGCAGGGCTACACCTTC.

This clonotype was recorded at least ten times. The CDR3 here is CASSDSNYGYTF. The CDR3 bases are TGTGCCAGCAGCGACAGTAACTATGGCTACACCTTC. V gene TRBV6-1 combines with J gene TRBJ1-2, with D perhaps matching TRBD1 (5 bases). In germline, CDR1 is MNHNS, CDR2 SASEGT. The CDR3 loop spans 12 amino acids. The V gene lost 6 bases and the J gene lost 1 base, with 6 bases spanning the gap.

This clonotype appeared many times. This chain links TRBV5-6 with TRBJ2-3; 12 bases are a match to TRBD2. CDR1 SGHDT and CDR2 YYEEEE come from the germline V gene. The trim removed 4 bases at V and 4 bases at J, leaving 13 bases unmatched. CDR3 length equals 18 residues. CDR3 in DNA: TGTGCCAGCAGCCGACTCGGACTAGCGGGAAGCTGGGCAGATACGCAGTATTTT. Protein: CASSRLGLAGSWADTQYF. Full variable domain (outside the CDR3, taken from reference TRBV5-6 and TRBJ2-3): DAGVTQSPTHLIKTRGQQVTLRCSPKSGHDTVSWYQQALGQGPQFIFQYYEEEERQRGNFPDRFSGHQFPNYSSELNVNALLLGDSALYLCASSRLGLAGSWADTQYFGPGTRLTVL.

There are many counts of this clonotype. CDR3 sequence (DNA): TGTGCCAGCAGCCAGGGGGGGTATAGCAATCAGCCCCAGCATTTT. Translating it yields CASSQGGYSNQPQHF. V is TRBV7-2 and J is TRBJ1-5; 7 nucleotides align to TRBD1. After removal of 5 bases from V and 0 bases from J, the junction contained 4 bases not matched to a gene. Germline lookup yields CDR1 SGHTA and CDR2 FQGNSA. The CDR3 runs 15 residues.

This clonotype was picked up a small number of times. The V call is TRBV27, the J call TRBJ1-5, with D perhaps TRBD1 (5 bases). The CDR3 covers 13 residues. Deletions cut 6 bases from V and 4 bases from J, with 10 bases between. Germline V lookup: CDR1 MNHEY, CDR2 SMNVEV (reference sequence). The CDR3 spells CASRGDLNQPQHF. CDR3 sequence (DNA): TGTGCCAGCAGGGGGGACTTGAATCAGCCCCAGCATTTT.